This is a list of T cell receptor beta chains from one sample in a study of shared clonotypes between healthy human individuals. Libraries were prepared by immunoSEQ multiplex PCR; TCRdb keeps only in-frame clonotypes and omits some of them. The sample lists fewer than 1 million clones; about 97% were seen once. Sequenced input: naive CD8+ T cells sorted from blood. The source is a man aged 25-40 years in good health. Both conserved end residues are trimmed from each CDR3. The order of the fields is J gene, V gene, CDR3 protein.

TRBJ2-7,TRBV5-4,ASSGTGYEQY
TRBJ2-1,TRBV29-1,SVGQGNEQF
TRBJ2-1,TRBV13,ASSLVKTYNEQF
TRBJ2-7,TRBV18,ASSPGTSGIYEQY
TRBJ2-1,TRBV7-9,ALGQREGPEQF
TRBJ2-1,TRBV19,ASGLAGINEQF
TRBJ2-7,TRBV11-2,ASSSDLSYEQY
TRBJ2-7,TRBV29-1,SVVAGTGNYEQY
TRBJ2-7,TRBV30,AWSDTQGGEQY
TRBJ2-7,TRBV25-1,ASSVTSYEQY
TRBJ2-7,TRBV7-8,ASGNRYYEQY
TRBJ2-1,TRBV29-1,SVEFPGIGAYNEQF
TRBJ2-2,TRBV9,ASSGQGAVTGELF
TRBJ2-7,TRBV5-1,ASSLPGQYEQY
TRBJ1-5,TRBV7-9,ASSLVGGNQPQH
TRBJ1-1,TRBV28,ASSPRMNTEAF
TRBJ2-2,TRBV27,ASSRPTGELF
TRBJ2-7,TRBV29-1,SVVTTGTGGSEGYEQY
TRBJ2-7,TRBV7-9,ASSLPDRGPYEQY
TRBJ2-1,TRBV9,ASSVAWGDEQF
TRBJ2-3,TRBV4-1,ASSQDWRGTDTQY
TRBJ1-5,TRBV5-1,ASSLGSGGSNQPQH
TRBJ2-5,TRBV7-9,ASRVEGHQETQY
TRBJ1-2,TRBV6-1,ASNKVDRDGYT
TRBJ2-3,TRBV7-9,ASSEDSTDTQY
TRBJ2-7,TRBV6-5,ASSQDGGAYEQY
TRBJ2-3,TRBV7-9,ASSTPTGGKDTDTQY
TRBJ2-3,TRBV5-8,AGATGTATDTQY
TRBJ2-1,TRBV7-2,ASRFSGYNEQF
TRBJ1-1,TRBV19,ASSNYGVSGYTEAF
TRBJ2-1,TRBV29-1,SASGRASYNEQF
TRBJ2-7,TRBV28,ASSSSGTGLYEQY
TRBJ2-7,TRBV29-1,SVERVRTGGAYEQY
TRBJ2-7,TRBV7-2,ASSLAGGGYEQY
TRBJ2-3,TRBV27,ASSDRIDTQY
TRBJ1-4,TRBV27,ASAPLGKEEKLF
TRBJ1-5,TRBV5-8,ASSLSTTGIQH
TRBJ2-2,TRBV29-1,SVESAIEREGSGELF
TRBJ1-1,TRBV5-1,ASSLGQGGTEAF
TRBJ1-2,TRBV27,ASRPDRGYGYT
TRBJ1-1,TRBV4-1,ASSQVLGGRGTEAF
TRBJ2-7,TRBV4-1,ASSQYSSGGYEQY
TRBJ1-4,TRBV28,ASSLYSGRADEKLF
TRBJ2-2,TRBV7-6,ASSLVAPTNTGELF
TRBJ2-4,TRBV7-6,ASSLSRGQISLAKNIQY
TRBJ2-7,TRBV7-9,ASSLEGRREGHEQY
TRBJ1-3,TRBV4-3,ASSQDGGQGARGNTIY